These T cell receptor beta chains were read from a single sample in a study of identical twins. TCRdb reprocessed the 5' RACE reads with MiXCR, giving one entry per CDR3 protein. The sample consists of 400,000 to 600,000 distinct CDR3 sequences, more than 20% of them appearing once. These data also featured in a second study, about yellow fever vaccine responses in identical twins.

The sample consisted of CD4+ T cells sorted from blood. These receptors were obtained from a woman aged 18-30 years in good health. CDR3s include the opening cysteine and the closing phenylalanine or tryptophan. Not every row has a clone size; where given, it reads once, few, many or a size class.

clone_size: .; v_call: TRBV5-1; j_call: TRBJ2-1; cdr3_aa: CASSLDGQGHNEQFF
clone_size: .; v_call: TRBV24-1; j_call: TRBJ2-1; cdr3_aa: CATSDFTRGGPKFF
clone_size: few; v_call: TRBV5-1; j_call: TRBJ2-2; cdr3_aa: CASSLQGTNTGELFF
clone_size: .; v_call: TRBV6-2/TRBV6-3; j_call: TRBJ2-1; cdr3_aa: CASSWVARTEQFF
clone_size: once; v_call: TRBV28; j_call: TRBJ2-3; cdr3_aa: CASSRGGLAGGTDTQYF
clone_size: .; v_call: TRBV15; j_call: TRBJ2-7; cdr3_aa: CATSRGELSRLAGGVGEQYF
clone_size: few; v_call: TRBV4-1; j_call: TRBJ1-6; cdr3_aa: CASRVFGEHSPLHF
clone_size: few; v_call: TRBV10-2; j_call: TRBJ2-1; cdr3_aa: CASSASSGRAYNEQFF
clone_size: few; v_call: TRBV20-1; j_call: TRBJ1-1; cdr3_aa: CSARVSGTTEAFF
clone_size: few; v_call: TRBV6-1; j_call: TRBJ2-3; cdr3_aa: CASSPRVVGTDTQYF
clone_size: .; v_call: TRBV5-1; j_call: TRBJ2-1; cdr3_aa: CASSSTSLNPYNEQFF
clone_size: few; v_call: TRBV6-1; j_call: TRBJ2-5; cdr3_aa: CASSESAGTRETQYF
clone_size: few; v_call: TRBV10-3; j_call: TRBJ2-1; cdr3_aa: CAISSGTSVDEQFF
clone_size: .; v_call: TRBV7-9; j_call: TRBJ2-7; cdr3_aa: CASGTGTSSSYEQYF
clone_size: .; v_call: TRBV29-1; j_call: TRBJ2-5; cdr3_aa: CSALWGQETQYF
clone_size: few; v_call: TRBV27; j_call: TRBJ2-1; cdr3_aa: CASSRTGTNSNEQFF
clone_size: .; v_call: TRBV7-2; j_call: TRBJ2-1; cdr3_aa: CASSKGLAGGLNEQFF
clone_size: few; v_call: TRBV20-1; j_call: TRBJ2-7; cdr3_aa: CSATLTAGSYEQYF
clone_size: .; v_call: TRBV20-1; j_call: TRBJ2-2; cdr3_aa: CSARRLAPGELFF
clone_size: .; v_call: TRBV15; j_call: TRBJ2-5; cdr3_aa: CATSRGTDFQETQYF
clone_size: few; v_call: TRBV10-3; j_call: TRBJ2-7; cdr3_aa: CAISEFLAGGSDEQYF
clone_size: few; v_call: TRBV20-1; j_call: TRBJ2-5; cdr3_aa: CSARSDSGGLWMETQYF
clone_size: .; v_call: TRBV12-3/TRBV12-4; j_call: TRBJ1-5; cdr3_aa: CASSNGGHNQPQHF
clone_size: few; v_call: TRBV12-3/TRBV12-4; j_call: TRBJ1-1; cdr3_aa: CASSLRGSTEAFF
clone_size: few; v_call: TRBV29-1; j_call: TRBJ2-3; cdr3_aa: CSVEKLAGRRTDTQYF
clone_size: few; v_call: TRBV5-1; j_call: TRBJ2-6; cdr3_aa: CASSSTGANVLTF
clone_size: .; v_call: TRBV4-2; j_call: TRBJ2-6; cdr3_aa: CASSPGLAGRGANVLTF
clone_size: .; v_call: TRBV28; j_call: TRBJ2-3; cdr3_aa: CASSSPGLRTDTQYF
clone_size: .; v_call: TRBV6-2/TRBV6-3; j_call: TRBJ1-5; cdr3_aa: CASRGGTGPNQPQHF
clone_size: few; v_call: TRBV20-1; j_call: TRBJ2-1; cdr3_aa: CSADSPRSSYNEQFF
clone_size: few; v_call: TRBV2; j_call: TRBJ2-3; cdr3_aa: CASSEAPAGPSTDTQYF
clone_size: .; v_call: TRBV12-3/TRBV12-4; j_call: TRBJ1-1; cdr3_aa: CASGGVSGTEAFF
clone_size: .; v_call: TRBV27; j_call: TRBJ2-2; cdr3_aa: CASSFLGGPNTGELFF
clone_size: .; v_call: TRBV12-3/TRBV12-4; j_call: TRBJ2-3; cdr3_aa: CASSLGAGGGDTQYF
clone_size: .; v_call: TRBV4-1; j_call: TRBJ2-2; cdr3_aa: CASSQLGVTNTGELFF
clone_size: few; v_call: TRBV11-2; j_call: TRBJ2-3; cdr3_aa: CASSLAAPEGKYTQYF
clone_size: .; v_call: TRBV5-5; j_call: TRBJ2-1; cdr3_aa: CASSSSYPSYNEQFF
clone_size: .; v_call: TRBV7-8; j_call: TRBJ2-4; cdr3_aa: CASSLGELAGGVQYF
clone_size: few; v_call: TRBV15; j_call: TRBJ2-5; cdr3_aa: CATSRALKQETQYF
clone_size: .; v_call: TRBV15; j_call: TRBJ2-1; cdr3_aa: CATSIAPSNEQFF